The T cell receptor beta chain under discussion was sequenced for a study of OX40 agonist ivuxolimab in advanced cancers. With respect to the entire study: The costimulatory receptor OX40 (CD134) was targeted by ivuxolimab, a fully human IgG2 agonistic monoclonal antibody. Intravenous ivuxolimab was administered to patients every 2 weeks at six dose levels: 0.01, 0.1, 0.3, 1.5, 3 and 10 mg/kg. Of the approximately 50 patients in dose escalation, about 20 had hepatocellular carcinoma, about 15 had melanoma, 9 had renal cell carcinoma and 9 had head and neck cancer. In the dose-escalation cohort, nearly 85% of patients were male, and the mean age was 60 years with a range of about 20 to 90. Prior anti-PD-1, anti-PD-L1 or anti-CTLA-4 therapy was permitted, and roughly two fifths of dose-escalation patients had received checkpoint inhibitors. Partial responses were achieved by three dose-escalation patients, of whom one had hepatocellular carcinoma and two had cutaneous melanoma. Peripheral TCRbeta sequencing was intended to test whether TCR sequence diversity was altered and clonal T-cell expansion was caused by ivuxolimab. The paper covers the monotherapy dose-escalation part of the phase I ivuxolimab trial, which included N ≈ 57 patients. Study-wide findings and limitations: At doses of 0.1 to 3.0 mg/kg, clonal expansion of both CD4+ and CD8+ blood T cells was observed from baseline to week 6. Low levels of normalized T-cell clonal expansion were also shown by some nonresponding patients. The antigen specificity of the peripheral T cells that underwent clonal expansion was not determined. On average, CD8+ T cells showed more expanded clones than CD4+ T cells after ivuxolimab. In the 0.1-3.0 mg/kg groups, partial responders had among the lowest normalized peripheral clonal expansion, particularly in CD8+ T cells.

The trial excluded patients who had a history of autoimmune disease or were on systemic immunosuppression. Peripheral blood for TCR sequencing was drawn from every dose cohort at baseline, at cycle 4 day 1 and at cycle 7 day 1. Samples came from an open-label, multicenter, first-in-human phase I dose-escalation trial of ivuxolimab. The trial enrolled adults with locally advanced or metastatic head and neck squamous cell, hepatocellular, melanoma or renal cell carcinoma. Before TCR sequencing, CD4+ T cells and CD8+ T cells were sorted from peripheral blood as separate populations. In the case of this clone: The antigen it recognizes is unknown. Base qualities are missing; no much larger clone stands one base away.

The germline V gene provides CDR1 ENHRY and CDR2 SYGVKD. The junction carries 13 bases between V and J, which are trimmed by 10 bases and 0 bases respectively. Taken from cysteine to phenylalanine, the CDR3 has 13 residues. The kept DNA is CDR3 alone, 39 bases in frame from the first base. For sequencing of the TCRbeta CDR3 region, genomic DNA was extracted from the sorted cells. The immunoSEQ Assay was used to sequence the TCRbeta CDR3 regions. TCRdb's version of the immuneACCESS table is confined to in-frame rearrangements and falls short of the full clone set. An unresolved V gene accounts for under half of the shortfall where checked; the remainder is of unknown origin. Here the sample has 40,000 to 45,000 clones; about 88% occur a single time. Of the sample, around an eighth falls within the top ten clones.

Recombination joined TRBV10-3 with TRBJ2-7; the D gene cannot be named for sure. The source is an adult with an advanced solid tumor such as melanoma, head and neck, liver or kidney cancer. Sequencing was performed on CD4+ or CD8+ T cells sorted from blood, taken in a trial of the OX40 agonist ivuxolimab. The CDR3: CATSPRSSYEQYF. The DNA sequence reads TGTGCCACTTCGCCTAGGAGCTCCTACGAGCAGTACTTC.